The present entry profiles one T cell receptor (beta chain) with its context. The antigen remains unidentified. The source of the sample is a study of long-term antiretroviral therapy in people with HIV. Study overall: It was about a decade before the 2015 immediate-ART recommendation that the earliest samples were taken.

Trimming took 2 bases from V and 5 from J; bases not matched to a gene: 8. This CDR3 is 15 amino acids long. Germline V CDR1 and CDR2: SGHNT, YYREEE (reference sequence). It was version v3.0 of the immunoSEQ assay that was run at survey level. Assay: immunoSEQ multiplex PCR; the TCRdb copy retains only in-frame clones and omits some. Among 18,000 or so clones listed, 91% were seen once. Findings and limits, study-wide: Adherence to ART, viral resistance and therapy changes lacked any data.

The TCR originated in a man between 45 and 60 years old with HIV. Specimen: unsorted PBMCs, collected 3 years after starting antiretroviral therapy. This chain joins TRBV5-4 and TRBJ2-7, with 9 bases that match TRBD1. The CDR3 coding sequence is TGTGCCAGCAGCTTCCGGGGGACAGGGCCCCACGAGCAGTACTTC. It codes for CASSFRGTGPHEQYF.